This TCR beta chain was sequenced during a study of early stage breast cancer tumors. Study in general: About 70% of the 16 invasive tumors were ER+, PR+ and HER2-. Average read coverage per sample was 9 to 10-fold. Regarding the study as a whole: Most shared enriched TCRB sequences were commonly generated ones. Functional markers like CD4, CD8 and FOXP3 were missed in bulk sequencing.

V was shortened by 3 bases and J by 6 bases, with 24 bases between the two germline ends. The germline V gene has CDR1 SGHRS and CDR2 YFSETQ. The CDR3 has 17 residues. Note on this clone: Antigen specificity is unknown.

Data came from immunoSEQ multiplex PCR; TCRdb stores just in-frame clones and leaves some out. Here the sample spans approximately 5,000 clones, 60% to 65% being singletons. The sequenced sample consisted of breast tumor tissue. The receptor was derived from a person aged 50 to 59 with breast cancer. V and J are TRBV5-1 and TRBJ1-1; D call uncertain. CDR3 loop: CASSSGPLTQTRAEAFF. The CDR3, as DNA: TGCGCCAGCAGCTCCGGCCCACTGACACAGACGAGGGCTGAAGCTTTCTTT.